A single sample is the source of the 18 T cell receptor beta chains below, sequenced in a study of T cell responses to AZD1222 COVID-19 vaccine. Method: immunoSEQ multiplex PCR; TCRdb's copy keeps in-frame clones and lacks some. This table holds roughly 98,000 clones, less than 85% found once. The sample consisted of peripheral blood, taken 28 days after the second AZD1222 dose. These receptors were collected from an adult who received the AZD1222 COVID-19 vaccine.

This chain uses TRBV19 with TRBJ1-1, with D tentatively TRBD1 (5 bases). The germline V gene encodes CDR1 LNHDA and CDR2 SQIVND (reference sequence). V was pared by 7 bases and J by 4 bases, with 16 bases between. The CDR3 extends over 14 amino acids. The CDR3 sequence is CASILGPRSTEAFF. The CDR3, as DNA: TGTGCCAGTATTTTGGGGCCTAGGAGCACTGAAGCTTTCTTT.

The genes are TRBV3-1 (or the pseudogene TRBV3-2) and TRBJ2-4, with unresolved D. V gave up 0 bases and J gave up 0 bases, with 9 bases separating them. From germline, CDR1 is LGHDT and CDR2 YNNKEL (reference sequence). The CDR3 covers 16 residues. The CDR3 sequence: CASSQDGFVAKNIQYF. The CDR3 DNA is TGTGCCAGCAGCCAAGACGGATTCGTAGCCAAAAACATTCAGTACTTC.

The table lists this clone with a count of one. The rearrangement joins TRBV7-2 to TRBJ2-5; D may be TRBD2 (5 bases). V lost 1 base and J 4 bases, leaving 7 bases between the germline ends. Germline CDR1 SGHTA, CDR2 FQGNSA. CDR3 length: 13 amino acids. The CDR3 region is CASSLGRRETQYF. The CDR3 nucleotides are TGTGCCAGCAGCTTAGGGAGGAGAGAGACCCAGTACTTC.

Written as DNA, the CDR3 is TGTGCCAGCAGCCCCAGGCCCAGCACAGATACGCAGTATTTT. Its translation: CASSPRPSTDTQYF. V is TRBV6-5 and J is TRBJ2-3; no clear D gene. V lost 6 bases to trimming and J lost 0 bases, with 10 bases between them. This CDR3 is 14 amino acids long. Per germline, CDR1 MNHEY and CDR2 SVGAGI.

The CDR3 sequence is CASQGTSTDTQYF. CDR3 DNA sequence: TGTGCCAGCCAAGGGACTAGTACAGATACGCAGTATTTT. The rearrangement joins TRBV5-4 to TRBJ2-3, with 8 bases aligning to TRBD2. The CDR3 has 13 residues. V dropped 7 bases and J dropped 3; count of bases not matched to a gene: 4. The germline V gene encodes CDR1 SGHNT and CDR2 YYREEE (reference sequence).

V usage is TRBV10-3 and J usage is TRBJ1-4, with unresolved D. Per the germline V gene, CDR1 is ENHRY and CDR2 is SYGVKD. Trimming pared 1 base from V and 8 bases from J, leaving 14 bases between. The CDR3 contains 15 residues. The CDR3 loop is CAISELGSAREKLFF. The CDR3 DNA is TGTGCCATCAGTGAGTTGGGGTCCGCCCGGGAAAAACTGTTTTTT.

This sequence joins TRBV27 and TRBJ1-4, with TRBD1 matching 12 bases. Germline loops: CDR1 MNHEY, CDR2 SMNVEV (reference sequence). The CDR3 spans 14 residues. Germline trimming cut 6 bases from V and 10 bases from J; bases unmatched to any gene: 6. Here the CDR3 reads CASRSGTGGGKLFF. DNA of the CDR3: TGTGCCAGCAGGTCCGGGACAGGGGGCGGAAAACTGTTTTTT.

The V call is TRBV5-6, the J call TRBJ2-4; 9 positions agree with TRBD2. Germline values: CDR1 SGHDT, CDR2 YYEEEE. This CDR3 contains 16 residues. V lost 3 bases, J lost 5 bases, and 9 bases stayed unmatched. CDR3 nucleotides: TGTGCCAGCAGCTCGAGGGGGCGCGGGAGGGAAAACATTCAGTACTTC. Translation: CASSSRGRGRENIQYF.

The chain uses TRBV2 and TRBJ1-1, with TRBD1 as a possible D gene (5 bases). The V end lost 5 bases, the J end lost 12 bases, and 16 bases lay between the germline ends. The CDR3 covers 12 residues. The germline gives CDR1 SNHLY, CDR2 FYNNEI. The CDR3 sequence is CASSTTGLGTFF. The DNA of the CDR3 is TGTGCCAGCAGTACCACGGGACTCGGGACTTTCTTT. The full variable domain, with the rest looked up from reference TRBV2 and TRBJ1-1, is EPEVTQTPSHQVTQMGQEVILRCVPISNHLYFYWYRQILGQKVEFLVSFYNNEISEKSEIFDDQFSVERPDGSNFTLKIRSTKLEDSAMYFCASSTTGLGTFFGQGTRLTVV.

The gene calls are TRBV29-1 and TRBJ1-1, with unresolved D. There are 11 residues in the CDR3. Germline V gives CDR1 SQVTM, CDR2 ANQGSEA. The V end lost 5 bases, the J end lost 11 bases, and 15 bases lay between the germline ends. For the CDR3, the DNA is TGCAGCGTTTGGGTGCTGGGGTCGGCTTTCTTT. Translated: CSVWVLGSAFF.

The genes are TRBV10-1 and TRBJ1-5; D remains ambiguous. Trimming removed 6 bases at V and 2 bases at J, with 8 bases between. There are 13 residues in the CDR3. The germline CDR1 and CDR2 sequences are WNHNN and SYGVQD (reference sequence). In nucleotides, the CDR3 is TGCGCCAGCAGCCCCCAAGGCAATCAGCCCCAGCATTTT. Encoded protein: CASSPQGNQPQHF.

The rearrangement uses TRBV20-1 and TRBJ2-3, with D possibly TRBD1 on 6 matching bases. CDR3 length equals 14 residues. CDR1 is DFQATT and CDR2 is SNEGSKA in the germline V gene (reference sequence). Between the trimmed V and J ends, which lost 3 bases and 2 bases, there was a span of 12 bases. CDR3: CSASGQGSTDTQYF. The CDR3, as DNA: TGCAGTGCTAGTGGGCAGGGGTCCACAGATACGCAGTATTTT.

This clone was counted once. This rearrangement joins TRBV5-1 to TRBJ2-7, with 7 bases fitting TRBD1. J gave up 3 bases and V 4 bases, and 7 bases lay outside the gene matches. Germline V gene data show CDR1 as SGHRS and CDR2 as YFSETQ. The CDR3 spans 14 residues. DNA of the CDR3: TGCGCCAGCAGCGAGGGACAGAAAGTCTACGAGCAGTACTTC. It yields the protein CASSEGQKVYEQYF. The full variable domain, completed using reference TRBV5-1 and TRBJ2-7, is KAGVTQTPRYLIKTRGQQVTLSCSPISGHRSVSWYQQTPGQGLQFLFEYFSETQRNKGNFPGRFSGRQFSNSRSEMNVSTLELGDSALYLCASSEGQKVYEQYFGPGTRLTVT.

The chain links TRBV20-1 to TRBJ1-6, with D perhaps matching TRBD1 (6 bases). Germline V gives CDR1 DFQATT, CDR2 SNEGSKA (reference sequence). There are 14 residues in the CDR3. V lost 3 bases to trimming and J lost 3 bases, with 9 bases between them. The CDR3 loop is CSASGGVYNSPLHF. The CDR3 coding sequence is TGCAGTGCTAGTGGGGGCGTCTATAATTCACCCCTCCACTTT.

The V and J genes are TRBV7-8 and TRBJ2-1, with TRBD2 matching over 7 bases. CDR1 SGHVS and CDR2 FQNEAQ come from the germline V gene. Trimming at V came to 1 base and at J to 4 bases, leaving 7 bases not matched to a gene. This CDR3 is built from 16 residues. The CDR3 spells CASSLGGGGGYNEQFF. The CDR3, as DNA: TGTGCCAGCAGCTTAGGGGGCGGGGGAGGATACAATGAGCAGTTCTTC.

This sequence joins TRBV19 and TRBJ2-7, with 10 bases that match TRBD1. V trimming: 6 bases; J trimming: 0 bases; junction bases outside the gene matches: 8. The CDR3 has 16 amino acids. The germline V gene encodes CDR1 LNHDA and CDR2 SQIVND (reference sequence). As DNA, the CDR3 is TGTGCCAGTAGCGCACTGGACAGGGGGAGCTCCTACGAGCAGTACTTC. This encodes CASSALDRGSSYEQYF.

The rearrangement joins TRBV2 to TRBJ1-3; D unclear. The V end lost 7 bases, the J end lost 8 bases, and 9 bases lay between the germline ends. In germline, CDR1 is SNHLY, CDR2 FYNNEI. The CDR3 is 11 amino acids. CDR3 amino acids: CASIYGDTIYF. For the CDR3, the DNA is TGTGCCAGCATCTATGGGGACACCATATATTTT.

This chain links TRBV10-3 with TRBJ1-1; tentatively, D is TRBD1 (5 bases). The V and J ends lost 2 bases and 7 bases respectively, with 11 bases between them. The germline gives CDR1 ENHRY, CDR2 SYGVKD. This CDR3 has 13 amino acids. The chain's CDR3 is CAISEEGLGEAFF. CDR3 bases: TGTGCCATCAGTGAGGAGGGGTTGGGTGAAGCTTTCTTT.